The source of this T cell receptor (beta chain) is a study of CD8 T cells in ankylosing spondylitis. Study-level findings and limits: What seemed typical of ankylosing spondylitis blood was a TCR beta motif built from under 10 highly homologous variants.

It was by quantitative 5'-RACE with molecular barcodes that TCR beta libraries were made. In TCRdb, the 5' RACE reads were re-called with MiXCR into one record per CDR3 protein. The sample consists of 750,000 to 850,000 distinct CDR3 sequences, 10% to 15% of them appearing once. With respect to this clonotype: Its matching antigen is unknown.

Sequencing was performed on blood, either unsorted or a sorted T cell fraction (not recorded which). The clonotype comes from a male donor with ankylosing spondylitis.

CDR3 region: CASSPGLERGEKLFF. The CDR3 DNA reads TGCGCCAGCAGCCCTGGGCTTGAGAGGGGTGAAAAACTGTTTTTT. V is TRBV4-3 and J is TRBJ1-4; the D gene is possibly TRBD1 (5 bases). The CDR3 runs to 15 residues. CDR1 and CDR2 (germline): LGHNA, YSLEER. Trimming left V 4 bases short and J 7 bases short, with 16 bases between.